This TCR beta chain appears in the sequencing data of a study of cytomegalovirus exposure and HLA in healthy donors (TCRdb year 2017). With regard to the full study: An earlier analysis of 587 of the donors reported 250 to 350 Gb of sequence data and 117 million unique TCR beta sequences from 150 million to 200 million T cells. Roughly 300 gigabases of sequencing data and tens of millions of unique TCR sequences were included in an early release covering under 650 HLA-typed donors. The study aimed to test whether cataloging public T cell receptors could reveal signatures of past pathogen exposure. A later analysis re-examined previously published TCR beta repertoires from more than 550 donors and added high-resolution HLA genotyping to investigate patterns of TCR occurrence. To predict cytomegalovirus infection status, the study combined high-throughput TCR immunosequencing, statistical association of individual TCRs with disease status, and machine learning. Donor age, sex, ethnicity and CMV serostatus were collected together with the repertoire data. Roughly five DR-DQ haplotypes were handled as single units for association and clustering because linkage in the cohort was strong. All discovery cohort repertoires had been generated using a single sequencing platform. In an earlier analysis of 587 of the donors, high-throughput TCR beta sequencing was used to judge whether each TCR beta V gene segment behaved as functional or pseudogenic. Typing coverage varied by locus: roughly 629-630 donors for A, B, C, DRB1 and DQB1; 500 to 550 for DQA1; about 570 for DPA1; roughly 470 for DPB1. Class I and class II HLA loci were covered by the typing at four-digit resolution. The T cell repertoires of 700 or so subjects were profiled by immunosequencing and related to cytomegalovirus serostatus. In the later analysis, no new phenotypic data were used to find candidate immune exposures; instead, reliance was placed on TCR beta sequences and their occurrence across donors. Among some 400 genotyped donors of the cohort, an average of around 220,000 unique TCR beta nucleotide sequences was sequenced per donor, of which about 19% were non-productive. A separate validation cohort of approximately 130 different subjects was used in addition to the roughly 700-subject first cohort. In a later genetic analysis, genome-wide SNP genotypes for about three fifths of the 666 donors were used, and that subset was treated as a discovery cohort. Of the 300 to 500 genotyped donors, 70% to 90% were placed in the genetic ancestry cluster associated with self-reported Caucasian donors.

This clone was found a few times. The target of this receptor is not known. Nothing much larger sits one base from this clone, and base qualities are not available. The CDR3 holds 13 amino acids from the cysteine to the phenylalanine. This entry keeps only the CDR3 DNA: 39 bases, framed from base 1. At the junction V is shortened by 4 bases and J by 7 bases; bases outside the gene matches: 2. Looking up the germline V gene yields CDR1 SGHDT and CDR2 YYEEEE. The research as a whole found: When HLA alleles, especially DR and DQ, strongly co-occurred, TCR associations were difficult to assign to individual alleles. At a false discovery rate of 0.05, a later analysis linked around 17,000 TCR beta sequences to specific HLA alleles. Fewer than 20 rarely observed V segments, including chromosome 9 orphons, were excluded from the earlier analysis of approximately 500 of the donors because counts were too low. The 87-base-pair reads could not distinguish some IMGT-functional V segments, including TRBV6-2 and TRBV6-3, so those segments were excluded. In the study, 150 to 200 TCR beta chains were listed as associated with cytomegalovirus. A later analysis found that TCR association rates varied across HLA loci, with DRB1 alleles showing the most associated TCRs and HLA-C alleles the fewest. A group of highly shared sequence variants was considered likely to be a technical artifact of the sequencing pipeline. In a later analysis, several top co-occurrence clusters were reported to appear linked to parvovirus B19, influenza, CMV and Epstein-Barr virus. Three of the identified cytomegalovirus-associated TCR beta chains were confirmed in vitro to be specific for cytomegalovirus antigens. V-gene and J-gene trimming of TCR beta chains was associated with a missense DCLRE1C variant in a later genetic analysis, and the association was replicated in an independent cohort. CMV serostatus was the only immune exposure information available for the cohort. A further reported finding was that TCR beta sequences accurately predicted the HLA-A and HLA-B alleles for most subjects in the first cohort. Correlated functional status among segregating V segments might be attributable to linkage disequilibrium, but an unknown experimental factor could not be ruled out. This cohort had only TCR beta chains sequenced, and the lack of alpha or paired-chain data limited which features could be detected. According to a later genetic analysis, donors in an Asian-associated ancestry cluster had fewer N-insertions in productive TCRs than the roughly 670-donor mean. Most TCR sequences were seen in very few donors, while some public TCRs were found in many individuals. Presence/absence analyses assumed roughly uniform sequencing depth across donors, an assumption that may not hold. The classifier was reported to diagnose cytomegalovirus status with high specificity and sensitivity in both the original and validation cohorts. Compared with equally common non-associated chains, HLA-associated TCR beta chains in a later analysis were more clonally expanded and had lower generation probabilities. According to the authors, the approach could potentially be generalized to other disease states and immunological phenotypes. Most CMV-associated TCR beta chains appeared to be HLA-restricted in a later analysis, and the HLA associations seemed to be driven largely by CMV exposure. In an earlier analysis of about 540 of the donors, most TCR beta V segments were observed in productive rearrangements about 90% or about 30% of the time, broadly matching IMGT annotations. HLA typing was unavailable for some donors at each locus, so association tests used only the typed subset.

In total, 500 to 700 healthy bone marrow donors made up the cohort. At the time of sampling, every cohort member was nominally healthy, though immune exposures that went unrecorded were likely present. The donor was CMV seropositive and belonged to the group of 250 to 300 seropositive cohort members. A peripheral blood sample was collected from each donor, and TCR beta sequencing was performed on peripheral blood mononuclear cells. Genomic DNA extraction from the blood cell samples was performed with the Qiagen DNeasy Blood Extraction Kit. Library prep was done by the immunoSEQ multiplex PCR assay. The multiplex PCR relied on a mix of 60 forward primers for TCR Vbeta segments and 13 reverse primers for TCR Jbeta segments. A multiplex PCR assay on genomic DNA amplified the CDR3 region of rearranged TCR beta genes. Amplified TCR beta libraries were sequenced as 87-base-pair reads on the Illumina HiSeq System. For the original study's pipeline: In a later analysis, tens of millions of unique TCR beta chains were counted across the 500 to 850 repertoires, and around 11 million of these chains were shared by at least two donors. To remove PCR and sequencing errors, raw reads were error-corrected and collapsed into unique sequences using a nearest-neighbor algorithm that merged closely related sequences. CDR3 sequences were aligned to IMGT reference sequences to assign V, D and J gene segments. For a sequence to be retained, a match of at least six nucleotides was required to both a V gene segment and a J gene segment. Rearrangements were called productive when the CDR3 lacked stop codons and stayed in frame with V and J; all others were non-productive. Following IMGT convention, CDR3 was defined as the stretch from the second conserved V-encoded cysteine up to the conserved J-encoded phenylalanine. Sequences without an unambiguous match to a single V gene segment were excluded from the earlier analysis of several hundred of the donors. In an earlier analysis of roughly 500 of the donors, V segments were called functional above 56.7% productive rearrangements and were called segregating when the between-donor standard deviation exceeded 5%. To diagnose cytomegalovirus status from the catalog of TCR beta chain sequences, a statistical classification framework was built. In a later analysis, TCR nucleotide sequences were compared against IMGT/GENE-DB human TR gene sequences so that V and J genes could be assigned. The TCRdist pipeline was used in a later analysis to assign CDR3 sequences and most-parsimonious VDJ recombination scenarios. In a later analysis, each TCR beta chain was defined by its CDR3 amino acid sequence together with its V-gene family, and reads without a unique V-gene family were excluded. To address suspected cross-contamination and a sequencing artifact, a later analysis removed 592 highly shared, low-generation-probability nucleotide sequences. In a later analysis, a clonal expansion index for each public chain was calculated from normalized within-repertoire ranks of inferred template counts. In a later analysis, generation probabilities were computed using a VDJ recombination model fitted to out-of-frame rearrangements, and the results were checked against IGoR. In a later analysis, TCR-TCR, TCR-HLA and TCR-CMV co-occurrence was scored with hypergeometric tests, and a repertoire-size bias correction was applied to TCR pairs. To estimate false discovery rates, a later analysis permuted the HLA or CMV assignments 20 times. A later analysis grouped co-occurring TCRs with DBSCAN, adding TCRdist sequence similarity when clustering within HLA-allele-positive subsets. Co-occurrence clustering excluded repertoires with fewer than 30,000 or more than 120,000 public chains, plus five with anomalous nucleotide sharing. Not all clones reach the TCRdb copy of this immuneACCESS table, which keeps in-frame sequences only. Checked studies attribute under half of the gap to unresolved V genes and leave the rest unexplained. The DNA was the basis for D and trimming; V, J and clone size are from that table. A total of tens of thousands of clones appear in this sample, roughly a tenth of them only once. The ten largest make up over 20% of the sample.

Recombination linked TRBV5-6 to TRBJ1-6, with TRBD1 matching 7 junction bases. Sequenced material: PBMCs. This sequence was found in a man aged 60 to 75 in good health and CMV-seropositive. The CDR3 corresponds to CASSDRVNSPLHF. The nucleotide sequence reads as follows: TGTGCCAGCAGCGACAGGGTCAATTCACCCCTCCACTTT.